The 25 T cell receptor beta chains listed next were all sequenced from one sample in a study of T-cell memory formation after mild COVID-19. Each CDR3 protein gets one entry after TCRdb re-called the 5' RACE reads with MiXCR. The sample yields 400,000 to 500,000 distinct CDR3 sequences, over 15% seen once. Material: PBMCs or a T cell subset sorted from them (not recorded which). The receptors here all came from a man younger than 35 who had mild COVID-19 (a few samples of this study predate the infection). Cell type and time point are not known.

The gene calls are TRBV4-1 and TRBJ1-6; 10 bases agree with TRBD1. Germline values: CDR1 MGHRA, CDR2 YSYEKL. The V gene end was trimmed by 4 bases and the J gene end by 10 bases; junction bases not matched to a gene: 7. The CDR3 has 15 amino acids. The CDR3 DNA reads TGCGCCAGCAGCCCTGGACAGGGGGTTAGGTCACCCCTCCACTTT. Encoded protein: CASSPGQGVRSPLHF.

The table lists this clonotype with a few counts. The CDR3 loop reads CASSEARGFGELFF. CDR3 nucleotide sequence: TGTGCCAGCAGTGAAGCGAGGGGGTTCGGGGAGCTGTTTTTT. The V and J genes are TRBV2 and TRBJ2-2, with a possible D match to TRBD1 (6 bases). The V gene's germline CDR1 is SNHLY and CDR2 FYNNEI. The V end lost 0 bases, the J end lost 7 bases, and 9 bases lay between the germline ends. The CDR3 contains 14 residues.

This clonotype was recorded a few times. This chain uses TRBV4-1 with TRBJ2-7; the D gene could be TRBD1 or TRBD2 (5 bases each). The CDR3 covers 14 residues. The V and J ends lost 2 bases and 7 bases respectively, with 15 bases between them. Germline CDR1 MGHRA, CDR2 YSYEKL. The CDR3 bases are TGCGCCAGCAGCCAACAAGTGGGCAGGGAGGAGCAGTACTTC. As protein: CASSQQVGREEQYF.

This clonotype was seen only a few times. The chain employs TRBV7-8 and TRBJ2-3; D unclear. The germline V gene encodes CDR1 SGHVS and CDR2 FQNEAQ. CDR3 length: 13 amino acids. Trimming stripped 6 bases from V and 2 bases from J, with 9 bases between. CDR3 sequence (DNA): TGTGCCAGCAGTTCCAGGCCCACAGATACGCAGTATTTT. Its protein product is CASSSRPTDTQYF.

This clonotype was seen at least ten times. The V call is TRBV7-9, the J call TRBJ2-3; perhaps D is TRBD1 or TRBD2 (6 bases each). Trimming cost V 7 bases and J 4 bases, with 21 bases left between them. This CDR3 has 16 residues. Germline V gene sequence: CDR1 SEHNR, CDR2 FQNEAQ (reference sequence). This CDR3 is CASNPGDGGRADTQYF. CDR3 DNA: TGTGCCAGCAACCCCGGGGACGGGGGCCGGGCAGATACGCAGTATTTT.

This clonotype was detected ten times or more. The rearrangement uses TRBV5-1 and TRBJ1-1; the D is unclear. Trimming stripped 1 base from V and 2 bases from J, with 9 bases between. The CDR3 is made up of 14 amino acids. Germline values: CDR1 SGHRS, CDR2 YFSETQ. The CDR3 sequence: CASSLSASNTEAFF. The CDR3 DNA reads TGCGCCAGCAGCTTGTCAGCATCCAACACTGAAGCTTTCTTT.

The rearrangement joins TRBV4-3 to TRBJ1-2, with unresolved D. V was clipped by 3 bases and J by 6 bases, with 17 bases between them. The CDR3 extends over 15 amino acids. Germline CDR1 LGHNA, CDR2 YSLEER. DNA for the CDR3: TGCGCCAGCAGCCACCAGCGGAAACGGGTGGATGGCTACACCTTC. Encoded protein: CASSHQRKRVDGYTF.

This chain uses TRBV7-6 with TRBJ1-5, with D possibly TRBD1 on 6 matching bases. The V and J ends lost 6 bases and 6 bases respectively, with 15 bases between them. The CDR3 sequence is 14 residues long. Per germline, CDR1 SGHVS and CDR2 FNYEAQ. This chain's CDR3 is CASSPQGRRQPQHF. The CDR3 nucleotides are TGTGCCAGCAGTCCCCAGGGGCGGCGTCAGCCCCAGCATTTT.

This rearrangement joins TRBV6-5 to TRBJ1-4; D uncertain. V dropped 8 bases and J dropped 7 bases, with 20 bases sitting between them. The length of the CDR3 is 15 residues. The germline CDR1 and CDR2 sequences are MNHEY and SVGAGI. The CDR3 protein is CASRKIQAAFEKLFF. The CDR3 bases are TGTGCCAGCCGGAAGATTCAGGCTGCTTTTGAAAAACTGTTTTTT.

The V and J genes are TRBV5-1 and TRBJ2-7; D ambiguous. Germline V lookup: CDR1 SGHRS, CDR2 YFSETQ. The V end was cut by 7 bases, the J end by 6 bases, with 17 bases between. CDR3 length: 13 residues. CDR3 DNA sequence: TGCGCCAGCGGCGGAGAGGCAACTGGCGAGCAGTACTTC. As protein: CASGGEATGEQYF.

V gene TRBV7-9 combines with J gene TRBJ1-5; D remains ambiguous. The CDR3 is 13 amino acids. Trimming removed 6 bases at V and 5 bases at J, with 11 bases between. Germline V gene data show CDR1 as SEHNR and CDR2 as FQNEAQ (reference sequence). The CDR3 spells CASSREPYQPQHF. The DNA of the CDR3 is TGTGCCAGCAGTAGAGAGCCTTATCAGCCCCAGCATTTT.

This clonotype occurred a few times. The V gene is TRBV5-1, the J gene TRBJ2-3; D is undetermined. CDR1 is SGHRS, CDR2 YFSETQ, per germline. V was clipped by 0 bases and J by 7 bases, with 12 bases between them. This CDR3 spans 14 amino acids. CDR3 sequence: CASSLVPGVYTQYF. Here the CDR3 DNA reads TGCGCCAGCAGCTTGGTACCAGGAGTATATACGCAGTATTTT.

This clonotype occurred a few times. The rearrangement links TRBV7-2 to TRBJ2-5, with 9 bases matching TRBD2. CDR1 is SGHTA and CDR2 is FQGNSA in the germline V gene. V was pared by 3 bases and J by 5 bases, with 10 bases of the junction left unmatched. This CDR3 has 16 amino acids. CDR3 residues: CASSFNQAGGYETQYF. The CDR3 DNA reads TGTGCCAGCAGCTTTAACCAAGCGGGGGGCTATGAGACCCAGTACTTC. The full variable domain, in which reference TRBV7-2 and TRBJ2-5 provide the parts outside the CDR3, is GAGVSQSPSNKVTEKGKDVELRCDPISGHTALYWYRQSLGQGLEFLIYFQGNSAPDKSGLPSDRFSAERTGGSVSTLTIQRTQQEDSAVYLCASSFNQAGGYETQYFGPGTRLLVL.

This clonotype has a handful of counts. V gene TRBV14 combines with J gene TRBJ1-1; D not resolved. V was trimmed by 9 bases and J by 0 bases, leaving 11 bases between them. Germline V gene lookup returns CDR1 SGHDN and CDR2 FVKESK. The CDR3 sequence is 13 residues long. Here the CDR3 DNA reads TGTGCCAGTAGGGCGGAGATGAACACTGAAGCTTTCTTT. Its translation: CASRAEMNTEAFF.

Only a few counts were recorded for this clonotype. J is TRBJ2-5 and V is TRBV7-2; D gene uncertain. The CDR3 covers 15 residues. Germline-derived CDR1 and CDR2 are SGHTA and FQGNSA. Trimming cost V 1 base and J 2 bases, with 11 bases left between them. Here the CDR3 DNA reads TGTGCCAGCAGCTTAGGGGCAGGTTCTCAAGAGACCCAGTACTTC. Protein: CASSLGAGSQETQYF.

V usage is TRBV20-1 and J usage is TRBJ1-1; D is perhaps TRBD1 (6 bases). In germline, CDR1 is DFQATT, CDR2 SNEGSKA (reference sequence). CDR3 length: 13 residues. In DNA form, the CDR3 reads TGCAGGGCCCAGGGACAATCGAACACTGAAGCTTTCTTT. Its protein product is CRAQGQSNTEAFF.

This clonotype was counted ten times or more. The chain recombines TRBV28 with TRBJ2-7; D unclear. V lost 3 bases and J lost 0, with 6 bases in between. Germline V CDR1 and CDR2: MDHEN, SYDVKM. There are 13 residues in the CDR3. In DNA form, the CDR3 reads TGTGCCAGCAGTTTCAGGAGCTCCTACGAGCAGTACGTC. This translates into CASSFRSSYEQYV.

This clonotype was seen more than once but under ten times. The genes are TRBV7-9 and TRBJ1-5; no firm D call. The V and J ends lost 5 bases and 5 bases respectively, with 7 bases between them. Germline V gene sequence: CDR1 SEHNR, CDR2 FQNEAQ (reference sequence). This CDR3 region has 12 residues. DNA for the CDR3: TGTGCCAGCAGCAGACATGATCAGCCCCAGCATTTT. Translating it yields CASSRHDQPQHF.

This clonotype was recorded at least ten times. This chain uses TRBV5-1 with TRBJ2-1; D is perhaps TRBD1 or TRBD2 (7 bases each). The CDR3 has 16 residues. V dropped 3 bases and J dropped 3 bases, with 16 bases sitting between them. In germline, CDR1 is SGHRS, CDR2 YFSETQ. The CDR3 sequence is CASSSDSGGGYNEQFF. CDR3 in DNA: TGCGCCAGCAGCTCTGACTCAGGGGGGGGCTACAATGAGCAGTTCTTC.

This clonotype showed up many times. The chain joins TRBV4-3 to TRBJ2-3, with TRBD2 matching over 7 bases. J was trimmed by 2 bases and V by 5 bases; bases with no gene match: 10. Germline-derived CDR1 and CDR2 are LGHNA and YSLEER. The CDR3 sequence is 16 residues long. The CDR3 DNA reads TGCGCCAGCAGCTCTGGACTAGATCTTTACACAGATACGCAGTATTTT. This sequence encodes CASSSGLDLYTDTQYF.

This clonotype was picked up many times. This rearrangement joins TRBV25-1 to TRBJ1-2, with 8 bases lining up with TRBD1. Losses at the gene ends were 2 bases for V and 2 bases for J; bases not matched to a gene: 4. This CDR3 has 15 residues. The germline V gene has CDR1 MGHDK and CDR2 SYGVNS. CDR3 residues: CASSEGGQVNYGYTF. The CDR3 coding sequence is TGTGCCAGCAGTGAAGGGGGACAGGTGAACTATGGCTACACCTTC.

This clonotype was detected ten times or more. The chain has TRBV29-1 and TRBJ2-3, with no clear D. This CDR3 has 11 residues. Germline V gene lookup returns CDR1 SQVTM and CDR2 ANQGSEA. Trimming pared 6 bases from V and 4 bases from J, leaving 8 bases between. Here the CDR3 DNA reads TGCAGCGTCCTCCCAGCAGATACGCAGTATTTT. Amino acids: CSVLPADTQYF.

The table lists this clonotype with a few counts. The chain links TRBV4-1 to TRBJ2-7, with TRBD2 as a possible D gene (5 bases). The CDR3 is 15 residues long. Germline lookup yields CDR1 MGHRA and CDR2 YSYEKL. V lost 4 bases to trimming and J lost 6 bases, with 19 bases between them. The CDR3 region is CASSPEVSGAREQYV. CDR3 in DNA: TGCGCCAGCAGCCCCGAAGTGAGCGGAGCGCGCGAGCAGTACGTC.

The chain links TRBV5-1 to TRBJ2-2; D might be TRBD1 or TRBD2, each matching 5 bases. The CDR3 runs to 15 residues. Looked up from germline, CDR1 is SGHRS and CDR2 is YFSETQ. The V end lost 2 bases, the J end lost 5 bases, and 13 bases lay between the germline ends. The CDR3 loop reads CASSLSGPLTGELFF. The CDR3 DNA sequence: TGCGCCAGCAGCTTATCGGGGCCGCTAACCGGGGAGCTGTTTTTT.

The chain joins TRBV6-1 to TRBJ1-1; D possibly corresponds to TRBD1 (6 bases). This CDR3 is built from 14 residues. With 2 bases removed from V and 3 bases from J, the gap between germline ends came to 10 bases. Germline-derived CDR1 and CDR2 are MNHNS and SASEGT. The CDR3 protein is CASSEMDRHTEAFF. CDR3 bases: TGTGCCAGCAGTGAAATGGACAGACACACTGAAGCTTTCTTT.